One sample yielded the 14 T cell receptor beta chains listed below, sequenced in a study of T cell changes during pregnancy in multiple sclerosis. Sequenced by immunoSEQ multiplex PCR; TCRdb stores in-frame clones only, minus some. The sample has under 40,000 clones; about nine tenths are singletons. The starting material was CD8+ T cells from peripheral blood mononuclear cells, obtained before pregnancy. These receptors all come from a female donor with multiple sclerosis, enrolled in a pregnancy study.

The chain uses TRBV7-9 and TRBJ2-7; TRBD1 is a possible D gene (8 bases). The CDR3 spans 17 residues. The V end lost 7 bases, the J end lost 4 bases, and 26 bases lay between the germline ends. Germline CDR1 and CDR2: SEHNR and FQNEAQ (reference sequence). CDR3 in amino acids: CASMPRQGRGASYEQYF. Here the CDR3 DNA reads TGTGCCAGCATGCCAAGACAGGGGAGGGGGGCCTCATACGAGCAGTACTTC.

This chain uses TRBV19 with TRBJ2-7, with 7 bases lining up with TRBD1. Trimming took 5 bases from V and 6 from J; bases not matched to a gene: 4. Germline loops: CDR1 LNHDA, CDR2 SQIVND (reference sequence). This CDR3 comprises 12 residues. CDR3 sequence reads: CASSLNRGEQYF. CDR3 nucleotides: TGTGCCAGTAGTCTTAACAGGGGCGAGCAGTACTTC.

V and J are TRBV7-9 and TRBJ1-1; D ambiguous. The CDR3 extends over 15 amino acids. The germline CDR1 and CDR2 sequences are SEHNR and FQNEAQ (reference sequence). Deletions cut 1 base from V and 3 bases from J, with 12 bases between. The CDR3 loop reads CASSLVGRKDTEAFF. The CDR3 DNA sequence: TGTGCCAGCAGCTTAGTTGGGCGCAAGGACACTGAAGCTTTCTTT.

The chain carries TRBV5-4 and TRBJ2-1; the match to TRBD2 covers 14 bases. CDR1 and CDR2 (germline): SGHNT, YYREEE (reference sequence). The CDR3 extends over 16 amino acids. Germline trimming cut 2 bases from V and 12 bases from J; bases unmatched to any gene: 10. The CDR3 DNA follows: TGTGCCAGCAGCTTACCGGGACTAGCGGGAGAAGGGCGGCAGTTCTTC. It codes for CASSLPGLAGEGRQFF.

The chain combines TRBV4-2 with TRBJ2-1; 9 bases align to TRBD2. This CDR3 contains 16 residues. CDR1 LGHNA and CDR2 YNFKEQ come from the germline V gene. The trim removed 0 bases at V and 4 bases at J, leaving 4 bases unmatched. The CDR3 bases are TGTGCCAGCAGCCAAGATTTCACTAGCGGGTACAATGAGCAGTTCTTC. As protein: CASSQDFTSGYNEQFF.

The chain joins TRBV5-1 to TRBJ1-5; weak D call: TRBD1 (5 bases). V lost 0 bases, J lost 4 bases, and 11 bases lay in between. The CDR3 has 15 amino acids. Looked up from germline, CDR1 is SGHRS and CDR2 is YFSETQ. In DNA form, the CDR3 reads TGCGCCAGCAGCTTGGTCGGGGGTAGTAATCAGCCCCAGCATTTT. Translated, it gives CASSLVGGSNQPQHF.

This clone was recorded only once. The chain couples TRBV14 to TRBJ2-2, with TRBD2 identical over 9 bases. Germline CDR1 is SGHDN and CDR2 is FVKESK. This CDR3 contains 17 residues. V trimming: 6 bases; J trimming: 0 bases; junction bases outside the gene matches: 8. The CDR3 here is CASSPGLAHSNTGELFF. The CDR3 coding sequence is TGTGCCAGCAGTCCCGGACTAGCGCACTCGAACACCGGGGAGCTGTTTTTT.

The CDR3 bases are TGTGCCAGCAGTGAATTTGAGGGAGAGCCCCAAGAGACCCAGTACTTC. It is translated as CASSEFEGEPQETQYF. The V gene is TRBV6-1, the J gene TRBJ2-5; tentatively, D is TRBD2 (5 bases). Germline V gives CDR1 MNHNS, CDR2 SASEGT. V was trimmed by 2 bases and J by 1 base, leaving 14 bases between them. The CDR3 sequence is 16 residues long.

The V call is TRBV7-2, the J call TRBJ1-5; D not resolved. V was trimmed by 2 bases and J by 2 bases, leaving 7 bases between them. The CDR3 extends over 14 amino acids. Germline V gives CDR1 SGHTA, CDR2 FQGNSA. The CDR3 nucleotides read TGTGCCAGCAGCTTAATTTTAGGCAATCAGCCCCAGCATTTT. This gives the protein CASSLILGNQPQHF. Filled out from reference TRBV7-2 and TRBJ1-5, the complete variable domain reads GAGVSQSPSNKVTEKGKDVELRCDPISGHTALYWYRQSLGQGLEFLIYFQGNSAPDKSGLPSDRFSAERTGGSVSTLTIQRTQQEDSAVYLCASSLILGNQPQHFGDGTRLSIL.

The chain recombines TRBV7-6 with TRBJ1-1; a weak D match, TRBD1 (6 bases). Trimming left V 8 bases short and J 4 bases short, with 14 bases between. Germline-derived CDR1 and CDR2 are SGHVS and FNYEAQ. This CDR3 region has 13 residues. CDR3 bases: TGTGCCAGCGGGGGCGGGGGGGCCACTGAAGCTTTCTTT. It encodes CASGGGGATEAFF.

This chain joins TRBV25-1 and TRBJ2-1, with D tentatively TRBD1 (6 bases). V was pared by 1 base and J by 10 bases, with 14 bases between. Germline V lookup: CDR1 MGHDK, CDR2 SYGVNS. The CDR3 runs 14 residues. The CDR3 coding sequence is TGTGCCAGCAGTGAATCTACAGGGACGAGCGAGCAGTTCTTC. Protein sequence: CASSESTGTSEQFF.

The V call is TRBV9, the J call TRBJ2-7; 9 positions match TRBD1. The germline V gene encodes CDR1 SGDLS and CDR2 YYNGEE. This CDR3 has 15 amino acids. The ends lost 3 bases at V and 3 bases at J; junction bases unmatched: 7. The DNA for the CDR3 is TGTGCCAGCAGCGCTGAAGGGACAGGGATCTACGAGCAGTACTTC. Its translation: CASSAEGTGIYEQYF.

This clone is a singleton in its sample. CDR3 DNA: TGTGCCAGCAGGGCACAGGGGGGGTACAATGAGCAGTTCTTC. Residues: CASRAQGGYNEQFF. The chain is built from TRBV27 and TRBJ2-1; D possibly corresponds to TRBD1 (8 bases). The V end was cut by 6 bases, the J end by 4 bases, with 13 bases between. The CDR3 is 14 residues long. The germline gives CDR1 MNHEY, CDR2 SMNVEV (reference sequence).

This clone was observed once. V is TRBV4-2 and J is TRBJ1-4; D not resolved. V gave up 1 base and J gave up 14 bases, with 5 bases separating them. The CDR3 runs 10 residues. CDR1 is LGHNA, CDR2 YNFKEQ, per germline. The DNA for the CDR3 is TGTGCCAGCAGCCAAGGGGCCCTGTTTTTT. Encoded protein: CASSQGALFF.